The 30 T cell receptor beta chains below were found in one sample sequenced in a study of human T cells and chemical hapten exposure. TCRdb re-analysed the RACE reads in MiXCR, keeping a single row per CDR3 protein. Among some 120,000 distinct CDR3 sequences listed, approximately 9% were seen once. Noted time point: healthy volunteer bleed at 2 weeks. The starting material, unfractionated whole blood, was used for total RNA extraction. Sequenced material: whole blood. These receptors came from a male donor in good health. Some clones in this sample may be carry-over from other donors' samples.

This clonotype was detected many times. V and J are TRBV2 and TRBJ2-3; TRBD1 aligns across 7 bases. J gave up 2 bases and V 9 bases, and 11 bases lay outside the gene matches. This CDR3 region has 15 residues. Looked up from germline, CDR1 is SNHLY and CDR2 is FYNNEI. The CDR3 nucleotides are TGTGCCAGGCCCGGATTGACAGGGATCACAGATACGCAGTATTTT. Translating it yields CARPGLTGITDTQYF.

There are a few counts of this clonotype. The chain has TRBV27 and TRBJ1-1; 7 bases agree with TRBD1. This CDR3 has 14 residues. V lost 5 bases to trimming and J lost 0 bases; unmatched junction nucleotides: 3. CDR1 is MNHEY, CDR2 SMNVEV, per germline (reference sequence). The DNA of the CDR3 is TGTGCCAGCAGTAAGGGACAGATGAACACTGAAGCTTTCTTT. Translated: CASSKGQMNTEAFF.

The V and J genes are TRBV27 and TRBJ1-4; TRBD1 might be the D (5 bases). V lost 3 bases, J lost 0 bases, and 14 bases lay in between. CDR1 and CDR2 from the germline V gene are MNHEY and SMNVEV (reference sequence). The CDR3 has 17 amino acids. The CDR3 coding sequence is TGTGCCAGCAGTTTTTATGGGGCATCTGCAACTAATGAAAAACTGTTTTTT. Protein product: CASSFYGASATNEKLFF.

The V gene is TRBV29-1, the J gene TRBJ2-3; tentatively, D is TRBD2 (6 bases). Trimming took 4 bases from V and 2 from J, leaving 10 bases between them. CDR1 is SQVTM and CDR2 is ANQGSEA in the germline V gene. The CDR3 is 13 residues long. Here the CDR3 reads CSVGGIVTDTQYF. Written as DNA, the CDR3 is TGCAGCGTTGGCGGGATCGTCACAGATACGCAGTATTTT.

The genes are TRBV12-3 or TRBV12-4 and TRBJ2-7; the D gene is possibly TRBD1 (5 bases). Trimming took off 3 bases at V and 0 bases at J, with 12 bases between the two ends. The CDR3 covers 15 residues. In DNA form, the CDR3 reads TGTGCCAGCAGTTTGACAGAAATAAGCTCCTACGAGCAGTACTTC. The encoded protein is CASSLTEISSYEQYF.

The chain links TRBV6-2 or TRBV6-3 to TRBJ1-1; D gene ambiguous. Trimming cost V 2 bases and J 4 bases, with 8 bases left between them. The CDR3 sequence is 13 residues long. Germline V gives CDR1 MNHEY, CDR2 SVGEGT. The CDR3 coding sequence is TGTGCCAGCAGTTACGCCGGTGTCACTGAAGCTTTCTTT. This sequence encodes CASSYAGVTEAFF.

This clonotype was observed many times. This sequence joins TRBV11-2 and TRBJ2-1; D is unclear. Looked up from germline, CDR1 is SGHAT and CDR2 is FQNNGV. The CDR3 length is 12 residues. Trimming took off 5 bases at V and 9 bases at J, with 11 bases between the two ends. The CDR3 DNA is TGTGCCAGCAGCGCCCGTTTGGGTGAGCAGTTCTTC. It translates to CASSARLGEQFF. The full variable domain, completed using reference TRBV11-2 and TRBJ2-1, is EAGVAQSPRYKIIEKRQSVAFWCNPISGHATLYWYQQILGQGPKLLIQFQNNGVVDDSQLPKDRFSAERLKGVDSTLKIQPAKLEDSAVYLCASSARLGEQFFGPGTRLTVL.

The chain employs TRBV6-6 and TRBJ1-4, with a weak D call TRBD1 (6 bases). The CDR3 length is 15 residues. Trimming cost V 5 bases and J 5 bases, with 15 bases left between them. CDR1 MNHNY and CDR2 SVGAGI come from the germline V gene (reference sequence). The CDR3 DNA follows: TGTGCCAGCAGTACAGGGTTTGGACGGAATGAAAAACTGTTTTTT. It specifies CASSTGFGRNEKLFF.

There are many counts of this clonotype. The CDR3 DNA follows: TGTGCCAGCGCCGTCAGCGGGAGTTACGAGCAGTACTTC. It encodes CASAVSGSYEQYF. The chain has TRBV2 and TRBJ2-7; 8 positions agree with TRBD2. This CDR3 is 13 amino acids long. The V segment lost 8 bases and the J segment 4 bases; nucleotides outside the gene matches: 7. The germline CDR1 and CDR2 sequences are SNHLY and FYNNEI.

This clonotype was counted a few times. This sequence joins TRBV6-1 and TRBJ2-5, with TRBD2 identical over 7 bases. V lost 2 bases, J lost 3 bases, and 3 bases stayed unmatched. In germline, CDR1 is MNHNS, CDR2 SASEGT. There are 14 residues in the CDR3. The CDR3 nucleotides are TGTGCCAGCAGTGAATGGGCGGGGGAAGAGACCCAGTACTTC. Amino acids: CASSEWAGEETQYF.

Only a few counts were recorded for this clonotype. This may arise from a read error, as a much more abundant clone is one base away. This rearrangement joins TRBV6-1 to TRBJ2-1; TRBD2 aligns across 7 bases. Per the germline V gene, CDR1 is MNHNS and CDR2 is SASEGT. This CDR3 comprises 13 residues. J gave up 5 bases and V 3 bases, and 1 base lay outside the gene matches. The CDR3 region has the DNA TGTGCCAGCAGTGAGCGGGAGCACAATGAGCAGTTCTTC. This translates into CASSEREHNEQFF.

This clonotype showed up just a few times. This chain joins TRBV5-1 and TRBJ1-1; possibly TRBD1 for D (5 bases). Germline-derived CDR1 and CDR2 are SGHRS and YFSETQ. The CDR3 has 14 amino acids. Trimming shortened V by 1 base and J by 4 bases, and 11 bases separated the two germline ends. CDR3 loop: CASSLRGGGTEAFF. The DNA of the CDR3 is TGCGCCAGCAGCTTGAGGGGAGGAGGCACTGAAGCTTTCTTT.

This clonotype came up a few times. The rearrangement joins TRBV20-1 to TRBJ2-2, with a tentative D call TRBD2 (5 bases). CDR3 length: 15 residues. Germline V gene sequence: CDR1 DFQATT, CDR2 SNEGSKA (reference sequence). The germline V and J ends were trimmed by 1 base and 0 bases, with 9 bases remaining between them. CDR3 loop: CSARAAGPNTGELFF. In DNA form, the CDR3 reads TGCAGTGCTAGAGCTGCGGGCCCGAACACCGGGGAGCTGTTTTTT.

V is TRBV6-5 and J is TRBJ2-7; 8 bases map to TRBD1. The CDR3 sequence is 13 residues long. V shed 5 bases, J shed 5 bases, and the junction held 5 bases outside the gene matches. CDR1 is MNHEY and CDR2 is SVGAGI in the germline V gene. CDR3 loop: CASSKTGADEQYF. Here the CDR3 DNA reads TGTGCCAGCAGTAAGACAGGGGCCGACGAGCAGTACTTC.

This chain connects TRBV12-3 or TRBV12-4 to TRBJ1-3; D not resolved. The CDR3 is 17 residues long. Between the trimmed V and J ends, which lost 5 bases and 0 bases, there was a span of 17 bases. The CDR3 here is CASSPPAGNSSGNTIYF. The CDR3 nucleotides read TGTGCCAGCAGTCCCCCGGCGGGAAACAGCTCTGGAAACACCATATATTTT.

The V call is TRBV12-3 or TRBV12-4, the J call TRBJ2-6, with TRBD1 identical over 12 bases. This CDR3 comprises 18 residues. V lost 6 bases, J lost 0 bases, and 6 bases stayed unmatched. The CDR3 bases are TGTGCCAGCAGGTACCGGGACAGGGGGCCCTCTGGGGCCAACGTCCTGACTTTC. This encodes CASRYRDRGPSGANVLTF.

The gene calls are TRBV7-2 and TRBJ1-5, with 7 bases fitting TRBD1. With V trimmed by 2 bases and J by 0 bases, 4 bases remained unmatched. This CDR3 spans 16 amino acids. CDR1 is SGHTA and CDR2 is FQGNSA in the germline V gene. CDR3 region: CASSLKGASSNQPQHF. CDR3 bases: TGTGCCAGCAGCTTAAAGGGGGCTAGTAGCAATCAGCCCCAGCATTTT.

This clonotype came up many times. CDR3: CASSETLRGEQYF. CDR3 in DNA: TGCGCCAGCAGCGAAACCCTTCGCGGCGAGCAGTACTTC. The chain has TRBV5-1 and TRBJ2-7, with D hard to call. The CDR3 totals 13 residues. V dropped 4 bases and J dropped 6 bases, with 14 bases sitting between them. Germline CDR1 is SGHRS and CDR2 is YFSETQ.

The chain carries TRBV12-3 or TRBV12-4 and TRBJ2-2, with D perhaps matching TRBD1 (7 bases). The V gene lost 6 bases and the J gene lost 4 bases, with 12 bases spanning the gap. CDR3 size: 14 residues. The DNA for the CDR3 is TGTGCCAGCAGGCACAGGGGAGGCACCGGGGAGCTGTTTTTT. Residues: CASRHRGGTGELFF.

This clonotype was detected ten times or more. The chain uses TRBV12-3 or TRBV12-4 and TRBJ1-1; D perhaps matches TRBD1 (5 bases). The CDR3 contains 15 residues. The V gene lost 2 bases and the J gene lost 6 bases, with 16 bases spanning the gap. The CDR3 DNA reads as TGTGCCAGCAGTTTATCCTCGGGGGAAGGGGCTGAAGCTTTCTTT. Its protein product is CASSLSSGEGAEAFF.

Concerning this clonotype: This may be a read error: a much more frequent sequence differs by one nucleotide. The rearrangement joins TRBV20-1 to TRBJ1-1; 8 nucleotides line up with TRBD1. The CDR3 runs to 12 residues. Germline-derived CDR1 and CDR2 are DFQATT and SNEGSKA (reference sequence). The CDR3 here is CSAYRGNIEAFF. The CDR3 region has the DNA TGCAGTGCTTACAGGGGGAACATTGAAGCTTTCTTT.

This clonotype occurred many times. The V call is TRBV27, the J call TRBJ2-7, with D possibly being TRBD1 (6 bases). With 2 bases removed from V and 2 bases from J, the gap between germline ends came to 13 bases. Germline V lookup: CDR1 MNHEY, CDR2 SMNVEV (reference sequence). The CDR3 runs 15 residues. This chain's CDR3 is CASSLVVTGAYEQYF. Here the CDR3 DNA reads TGTGCCAGCAGTTTAGTGGTGACAGGAGCCTACGAGCAGTACTTC.

This clonotype was observed a few times. The chain employs TRBV7-9 and TRBJ2-1; 13 positions agree with TRBD2. CDR1 is SEHNR and CDR2 is FQNEAQ in the germline V gene (reference sequence). This CDR3 region has 15 residues. Germline trimming cut 3 bases from V and 8 bases from J; bases unmatched to any gene: 4. In DNA form, the CDR3 reads TGTGCCAGCAGCTTCCACGGACTAGCGGGAGATGAGCAGTTCTTC. Its translation is CASSFHGLAGDEQFF.

The chain carries TRBV2 and TRBJ2-2; perhaps TRBD1 as D (5 bases). V lost 6 bases and J lost 5, with 7 bases in between. This CDR3 region has 12 residues. Germline assignment: CDR1 SNHLY and CDR2 FYNNEI. In nucleotides, the CDR3 is TGTGCCAGCAGGACAGAGACCGGGGAGCTGTTTTTT. It codes for CASRTETGELFF.

This clonotype has only a few counts. The rearrangement uses TRBV10-3 and TRBJ1-4, with D hard to call. The CDR3 is 14 amino acids. Germline lookup yields CDR1 ENHRY and CDR2 SYGVKD. The V and J ends lost 0 bases and 8 bases respectively, with 10 bases between them. The CDR3 protein is CAISESTSAEKLFF. Here the CDR3 DNA reads TGTGCCATCAGTGAGTCCACTTCTGCGGAAAAACTGTTTTTT.

V and J are TRBV15 and TRBJ2-3; D is ambiguous. The V gene lost 0 bases and the J gene lost 2 bases, with 9 bases spanning the gap. CDR3 length: 15 amino acids. CDR1 and CDR2 from the germline V gene are LNHNV and YYDKDF (reference sequence). CDR3 amino acids: CATSRDHASTDTQYF. CDR3 nucleotides: TGTGCCACCAGCAGAGATCACGCTTCCACAGATACGCAGTATTTT.

This clonotype was found a few times. J is TRBJ1-1 and V is TRBV14; a possible D gene is TRBD1 (5 bases). Germline loops: CDR1 SGHDN, CDR2 FVKESK. The CDR3 length is 14 residues. The V end was cut by 5 bases, the J end by 3 bases, with 13 bases between. The CDR3 spells CASSSPGGDTEAFF. The CDR3 bases are TGTGCCAGCAGCTCGCCGGGGGGAGACACTGAAGCTTTCTTT.

This clonotype has only a few counts. This rearrangement joins TRBV2 to TRBJ1-2; the match to TRBD1 covers 7 bases. V shed 4 bases, J shed 2 bases, and the junction held 4 bases outside the gene matches. CDR1 is SNHLY and CDR2 is FYNNEI in the germline V gene. There are 14 residues in the CDR3. The CDR3 coding sequence is TGTGCCAGCAGTGCGGGACAGACAAACTATGGCTACACCTTC. This gives the protein CASSAGQTNYGYTF.

This clonotype was seen ten or more times. J is TRBJ2-5 and V is TRBV5-1, with D perhaps given as TRBD1 or TRBD2 (5 bases each). CDR1 is SGHRS, CDR2 YFSETQ, per germline. The CDR3 has 15 residues. V was shortened by 0 bases and J by 5 bases, with 14 bases between the two germline ends. This CDR3 reads CASSLGQRTAETQYF. CDR3 in DNA: TGCGCCAGCAGCTTGGGACAGCGGACTGCTGAGACCCAGTACTTC.

This chain links TRBV5-1 with TRBJ2-7; 11 bases map to TRBD2. V lost 4 bases to trimming and J lost 2 bases; unmatched junction nucleotides: 5. Germline CDR1 reads SGHRS; CDR2 reads YFSETQ. There are 15 residues in the CDR3. CDR3 nucleotides: TGCGCCAGCAGCCCGGGACTAGCGGCCCCCTACGAGCAGTACTTC. Its translation: CASSPGLAAPYEQYF. The full variable domain, in which reference TRBV5-1 and TRBJ2-7 provide the parts outside the CDR3, is KAGVTQTPRYLIKTRGQQVTLSCSPISGHRSVSWYQQTPGQGLQFLFEYFSETQRNKGNFPGRFSGRQFSNSRSEMNVSTLELGDSALYLCASSPGLAAPYEQYFGPGTRLTVT.